This T cell receptor (beta chain) came from a study of T cells in localized non-small cell lung cancer. Repertoires were generated with immunoSEQ multiplex PCR, while TCRdb's copy carries only in-frame clones and drops some. Of roughly 25,000 clones in the sample, roughly 90% were seen once. V was pared by 9 bases and J by 5 bases, with 23 bases between. The CDR3 has 15 amino acids. CDR1 is SGHNT, CDR2 YYREEE, per germline (reference sequence). To note about this clone: Its antigen remains unidentified.

Study-level points and caveats: Longer overall survival accompanied higher blood T cell density. Adjacent lung tissue had a median roughly 62 of the top 100 clones found in the tumor. Heterogeneity cannot be ruled out, as sequencing used one tumor region only. Highest T cell clonality was seen in uninvolved adjacent lung, surpassing that measured in tumor.

V usage is TRBV5-4 and J usage is TRBJ1-2; D unresolved. The source material was peripheral blood, sampled before any cancer treatment. This TCR was recovered from a man between 40 and 69 years old with stage III squamous cell lung carcinoma. As DNA, the CDR3 is TGTGCCACCAAACGGGAGACAACGGGCAATTATGGCTACACCTTC. As protein: CATKRETTGNYGYTF.